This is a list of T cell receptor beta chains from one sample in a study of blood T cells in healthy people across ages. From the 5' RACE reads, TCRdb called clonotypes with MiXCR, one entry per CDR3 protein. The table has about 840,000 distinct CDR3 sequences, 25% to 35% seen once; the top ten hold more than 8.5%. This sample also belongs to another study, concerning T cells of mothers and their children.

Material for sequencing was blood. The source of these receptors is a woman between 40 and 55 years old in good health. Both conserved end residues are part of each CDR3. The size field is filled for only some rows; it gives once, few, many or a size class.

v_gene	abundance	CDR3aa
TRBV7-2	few	CASSLRGDRASSYNSPLHF
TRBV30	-	CAWGQGFNGYTF
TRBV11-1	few	CASSLQPESSYNEQFF
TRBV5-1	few	CASSLGGARTEAFF
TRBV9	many	CASNDGQGREQYF
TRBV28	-	CASRQGAQRPGNTIYF
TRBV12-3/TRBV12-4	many	CASSLAPADYEQYF
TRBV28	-	CASSLDRVAWGSGNTIYF
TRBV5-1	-	CASSSGTRSSYEQYF
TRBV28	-	CASSSRALGYTF
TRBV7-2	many	CASSLASSGGIFQETQYF
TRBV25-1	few	CASSEGVSYNSPLHF
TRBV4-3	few	CASSLQNRGPSSYNEQFF
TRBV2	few	CASKTGVSSNQPQHF
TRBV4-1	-	CASSQQDSGWETQYF
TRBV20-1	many	CSATWETQYF
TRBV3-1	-	CASSQDGSRGGTDTQYF
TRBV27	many	CASSLSVGSSNEQFF
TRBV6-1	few	CASSDRGQGHQPQHF
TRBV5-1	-	CASSFAQGMGEQYF